The T cell receptor beta chain under discussion was sequenced for a study of blood T cells in healthy people across ages. A second PCR, run for roughly 7 to 11 cycles, used a sample-barcoded 5' primer plus a J-beta primer mix. TCRdb re-called the 5' RACE reads through MiXCR, storing one row per CDR3 protein. The sample has some 1.5 million distinct CDR3 sequences; approximately 30% are singletons. The CDR3 covers 17 residues. Losses at the gene ends were 6 bases for V and 5 bases for J; bases not matched to a gene: 12. The V gene's germline CDR1 is MNHEY and CDR2 SVGEGT. Total RNA, at least 5.5 micrograms per sample, came from PBMCs. This clonotype was detected only a few times. Antigen unknown. The study's findings and limits: The study found more naive CD4+ cells and higher diversity in long-lived than aged donors. It was found that TCR beta diversity correlated strongly with the percentage of naive T cells. The donors' CMV status was not determined, possibly confounding changes in expanded clonotypes.

This receptor was identified in a woman between 25 and 40 years old in good health. The chain carries TRBV6-2 or TRBV6-3 and TRBJ2-1, with 11 bases that match TRBD2. The sequenced sample was blood. DNA of the CDR3: TGTGCCAGCAGAACTGAGCGACAGGGACTAGCGGACAATGAGCAGTTCTTC. As protein: CASRTERQGLADNEQFF.